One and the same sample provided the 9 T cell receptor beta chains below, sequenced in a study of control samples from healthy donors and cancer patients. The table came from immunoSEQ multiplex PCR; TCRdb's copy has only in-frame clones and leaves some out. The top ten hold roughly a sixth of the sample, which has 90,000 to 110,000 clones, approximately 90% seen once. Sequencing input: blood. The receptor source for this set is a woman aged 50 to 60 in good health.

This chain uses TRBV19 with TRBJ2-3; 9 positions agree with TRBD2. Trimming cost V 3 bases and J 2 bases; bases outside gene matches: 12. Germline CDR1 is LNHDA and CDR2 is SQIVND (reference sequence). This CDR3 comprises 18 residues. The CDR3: CASSIRVSGGLDTDTQYF. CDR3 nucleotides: TGTGCCAGTAGTATTCGGGTAAGCGGGGGGCTCGACACAGATACGCAGTATTTT.

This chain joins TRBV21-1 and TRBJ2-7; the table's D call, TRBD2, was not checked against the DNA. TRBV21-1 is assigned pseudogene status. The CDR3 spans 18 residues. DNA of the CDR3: TGTGCCAGCAGCAAGGAAAAACTAGCGGGAGAGGCCCTTTACGAGCAGTACGTC. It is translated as CASSKEKLAGEALYEQYV.

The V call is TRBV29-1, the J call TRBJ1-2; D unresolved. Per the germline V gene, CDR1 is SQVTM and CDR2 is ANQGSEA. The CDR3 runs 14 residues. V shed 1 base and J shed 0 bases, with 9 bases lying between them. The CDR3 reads CSVEVASANYGYTF. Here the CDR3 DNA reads TGCAGCGTTGAAGTGGCCTCCGCTAACTATGGCTACACCTTC.

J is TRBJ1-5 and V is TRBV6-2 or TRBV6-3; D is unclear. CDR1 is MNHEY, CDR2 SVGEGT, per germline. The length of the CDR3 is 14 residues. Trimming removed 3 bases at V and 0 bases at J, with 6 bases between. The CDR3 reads CASSYAASNQPQHF. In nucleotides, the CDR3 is TGTGCCAGCAGTTATGCGGCTAGCAATCAGCCCCAGCATTTT.

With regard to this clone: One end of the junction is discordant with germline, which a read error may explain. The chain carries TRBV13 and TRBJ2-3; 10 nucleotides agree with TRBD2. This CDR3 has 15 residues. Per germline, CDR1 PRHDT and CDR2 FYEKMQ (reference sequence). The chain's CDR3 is CTSSLSGGALDTQYF. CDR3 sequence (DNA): TGTACCAGCAGCTTGAGCGGGGGGGCATTAGATACGCAGTATTTT. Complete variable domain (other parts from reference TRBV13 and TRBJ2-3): AAGVIQSPRHLIKEKRETATLKCYPIPRHDTVYWYQQGPGQDPQFLISFYEKMQSDKGSIPDRFSAQQFSDYHSELNMSSLELGDSALYFCTSSLSGGALDTQYFGPGTRLTVL.

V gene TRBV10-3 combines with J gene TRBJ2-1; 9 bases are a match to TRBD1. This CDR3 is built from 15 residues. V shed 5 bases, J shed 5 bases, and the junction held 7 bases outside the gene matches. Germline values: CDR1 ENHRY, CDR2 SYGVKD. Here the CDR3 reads CAISSDRGSHNEQFF. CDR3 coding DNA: TGTGCCATCAGTTCCGACAGGGGGTCCCACAATGAGCAGTTCTTC.

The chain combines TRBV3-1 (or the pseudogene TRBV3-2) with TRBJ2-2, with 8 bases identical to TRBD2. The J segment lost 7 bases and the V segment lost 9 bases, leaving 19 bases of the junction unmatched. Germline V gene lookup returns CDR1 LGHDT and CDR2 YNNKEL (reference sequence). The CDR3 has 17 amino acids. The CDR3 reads CASSTYSGTSRVGELFF. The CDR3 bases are TGTGCCAGTTCCACCTATTCCGGGACTAGTCGAGTCGGGGAGCTGTTTTTT.

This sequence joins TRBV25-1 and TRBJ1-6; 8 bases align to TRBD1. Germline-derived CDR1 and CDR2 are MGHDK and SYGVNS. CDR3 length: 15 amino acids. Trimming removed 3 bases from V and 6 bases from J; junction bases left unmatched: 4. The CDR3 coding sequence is TGTGCCAGCAGTGACGGGACAGGCCTTAATTCACCCCTCCACTTT. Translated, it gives CASSDGTGLNSPLHF. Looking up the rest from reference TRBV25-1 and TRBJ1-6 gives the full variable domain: EADIYQTPRYLVIGTGKKITLECSQTMGHDKMYWYQQDPGMELHLIHYSYGVNSTEKGDLSSESTVSRIRTEHFPLTLESARPSHTSQYLCASSDGTGLNSPLHFGNGTRLTVT.

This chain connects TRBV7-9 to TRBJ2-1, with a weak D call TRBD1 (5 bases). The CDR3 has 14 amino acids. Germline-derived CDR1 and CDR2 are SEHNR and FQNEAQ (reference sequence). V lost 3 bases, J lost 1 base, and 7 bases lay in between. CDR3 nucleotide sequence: TGTGCCAGCAGCTTTGCAGGGTCCTACAATGAGCAGTTCTTC. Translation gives CASSFAGSYNEQFF.